The entry below gives a single TCR beta chain sequence along with its context. This clone was detected once. This clone's antigen is unknown. Per-base qualities were not stored, and no clone one base away is much larger. These data come from a study of lymphopenia after photon versus proton radiotherapy (dated by TCRdb to the late 2010s). For context, the study as a whole: Photon and proton radiation therapy were compared by the study for their immunological effects in patients with gastrointestinal tumors who developed high-grade lymphopenia. The goal of the study was to characterize the differences between the two radiation modalities in how they affect the immune system. The 20 or so patients in the cohort had gastrointestinal tumors, were treated with either photon or proton therapy, and subsequently developed lymphopenia.

The CDR3 holds 15 amino acids from the cysteine to the phenylalanine. Just CDR3 DNA is preserved here, 45 bases in frame from base 1. From the germline V gene, CDR1 is SGHAT and CDR2 is FQNNGV. V is cut back by 4 bases and J by 0 bases, with 4 bases in the junction unmatched. On the study overall, not on this receptor specifically: Among patients across the cohort who died, overall survival time showed an inverse correlation with a larger post-nadir drop in TCR diversity. After the lymphocyte count nadir, photon-treated repertoires showed oligoclonal expansion, especially of CD8+ Temra cells, which drove the drop in diversity. The survival association was assessed only in patients who died, and better survival with proton therapy was presented by the authors as a possibility rather than a demonstrated result. During treatment, patients who received photon therapy lost naive T cells and TCR diversity and gained effector/memory populations, whereas patients who received proton therapy remained relatively stable.

Libraries came from the immunoSEQ multiplex PCR assay. Alongside multiparametric flow cytometry, deep sequencing of rearranged TCR beta loci was used to profile the T cell repertoires. The clones in this table, taken by TCRdb from immuneACCESS, are in-frame only. Not every clone is retained; where verified, under half of the shortfall comes from an unresolved V gene, and the cause of the rest is unknown. The sample table records about 160,000 clones; 75% to 90% of these occur just once. Of the sample, approximately 4.6% is held by the ten largest clones. Sample: peripheral blood, taken from a patient treated with photon-based radiotherapy. The chain uses TRBV11-2 and TRBJ2-5, and 8 junctional nucleotides match TRBD1. This clonotype was obtained from a man aged 50 to 60 with gastric cancer. The CDR3 region: CASSSGTGYQETQYF. The nucleotide sequence reads TGTGCCAGCAGCTCCGGGACAGGTTACCAAGAGACCCAGTACTTC.